This T cell receptor (beta chain) was captured in a study of cytomegalovirus exposure and HLA in healthy donors. The PCR contained 60 Vbeta and 13 Jbeta primers. The protocol was immunoSEQ multiplex PCR, while the TCRdb copy is restricted to in-frame clones and leaves out a portion. The top ten hold 0.38% of the sample, which has around 170,000 clones, roughly 80% seen once. Study observations and caveats: Reportedly, diagnosis of cytomegalovirus status by the classifier showed high specificity and sensitivity. Researchers reported in a later analysis that a missense DCLRE1C variant was tied to TCR beta V- and J-gene trimming. In all likelihood, a cluster of highly shared sequence variants was a sequencing artifact.

This clone was recorded a few times. What it binds is not known. Germline V lookup: CDR1 SGHDT, CDR2 YYEEEE. This CDR3 is 14 amino acids long. The V gene lost 0 bases and the J gene lost 3 bases, with 7 bases spanning the gap. The V gene is TRBV5-6, the J gene TRBJ2-1, with no clear D. The sequence was collected from a boy aged 2 to 9 in good health and CMV-seronegative. Sequenced material: PBMCs. The CDR3 sequence: CASSLVVNYNEQFF. The CDR3 nucleotides are TGTGCCAGCAGCTTGGTAGTAAACTACAATGAGCAGTTCTTC.